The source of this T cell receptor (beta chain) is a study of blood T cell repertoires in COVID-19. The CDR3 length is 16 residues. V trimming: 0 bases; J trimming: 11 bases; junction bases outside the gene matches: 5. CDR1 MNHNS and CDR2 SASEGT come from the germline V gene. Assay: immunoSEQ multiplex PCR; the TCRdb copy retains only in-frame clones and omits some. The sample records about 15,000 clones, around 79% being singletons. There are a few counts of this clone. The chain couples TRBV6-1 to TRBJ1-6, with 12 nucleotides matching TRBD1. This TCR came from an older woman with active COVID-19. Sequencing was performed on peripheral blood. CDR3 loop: CASSEAPGTGGPPLHF. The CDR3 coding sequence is TGTGCCAGCAGTGAAGCGCCCGGGACAGGGGGCCCACCCCTCCACTTT.